A selection of T cell receptor beta chains follows, all from one sample in a study of human T cells and chemical hapten exposure. TCRdb used MiXCR to reprocess the RACE reads, holding one entry per CDR3 protein. The sample records some 36,000 distinct CDR3 sequences, 9.5% being singletons. Sequenced material: whole blood, taken in connection with sensitization to the hapten diphenylcyclopropenone (DPC). The receptors were sampled from a man in his fifties or sixties with alopecia areata. Some clones in this sample may be carry-over from other donors' samples. Each CDR3 is given with its conserved first and last residue. The D gene is left open where the match is weak. Clone sizes are given selectively: once, few, many, or a class where the clone is expanded.

TRBJ2-7 | TRBV10-3 | many | TRBD1 | 13 | TGTGCCATCGAGGGACAGGATAACTACGAGCAGTACTTC | CAIEGQDNYEQYF
TRBJ1-6 | TRBV5-1 | few | TRBD1 | 15 | TGCGCCAGCAGCCCCGGGACAGGGGTGAGTTCACCCCTCCACTTT | CASSPGTGVSSPLHF
TRBJ2-7 | TRBV6-5 | many | - | 12 | TGTGCCAGCAGCCCTAGGACAGACGAGCAGTACTTC | CASSPRTDEQYF
TRBJ1-5 | TRBV10-2 | few | - | 14 | TGCGCCAGCAGTGAGCGGGACAGCAATCAGCCCCAGCATTTT | CASSERDSNQPQHF
TRBJ2-1 | TRBV2 | few | - | 15 | TGTGCCAGCGTAAGCGACAGTTCCCAATACAATGAGCAGTTCTTC | CASVSDSSQYNEQFF
TRBJ2-7 | TRBV7-2 | - | - | 13 | TGTGCCAGCAGCCCCACCCCCTCTCTCGAGCAGTACTTC | CASSPTPSLEQYF
TRBJ2-5 | TRBV7-2 | many | TRBD2 | 14 | TGTGCCAGCAGCTTACCGCGGGAGGTAGAGACCCAGTACTTC | CASSLPREVETQYF
TRBJ2-1 | TRBV3-1 | - | - | 13 | TGTGCCAGCAACCACCTAGCGCAAAATGAGCAGTTCTTC | CASNHLAQNEQFF
TRBJ2-3 | TRBV7-3 | - | TRBD1 | 14 | TGTGCCAGCAGCTTGGACAGGGCCCCAGATACGCAGTATTTT | CASSLDRAPDTQYF
TRBJ1-1 | TRBV12-3/TRBV12-4 | few | TRBD1 | 15 | TGTGCCAGCAGACCCGCAGACAGGGAAAACACTGAAGCTTTCTTT | CASRPADRENTEAFF
TRBJ2-1 | TRBV3-1 | few | - | 13 | TGTGCCAGCAGCCAAGCTGGAGTGCCTGAGCAGTTCTTC | CASSQAGVPEQFF
TRBJ2-3 | TRBV7-2 | - | - | 13 | TGTGCCAGCAGCTTGGGACTGACAGATACGCAGTATTTT | CASSLGLTDTQYF
TRBJ2-7 | TRBV5-1 | many | - | 11 | TGCGCCAGCAGCTCTTCTTACGAGCAGTACTTC | CASSSSYEQYF
TRBJ2-2 | TRBV9 | - | - | 15 | TGTGCCAGCAGCGTTTTACAGGGCGGGACCGGGGAGCTGTTTTTT | CASSVLQGGTGELFF
TRBJ2-2 | TRBV5-1 | many | - | 13 | TGCGCCACCAAAAGCGGAACCCAAGGGGAGCTGTTTTTT | CATKSGTQGELFF
TRBJ2-3 | TRBV28 | few | - | 12 | TGTGCCAGCAGTTCACGAGTAGATACGCAGTATTTT | CASSSRVDTQYF
TRBJ2-7 | TRBV6-5 | many | - | 12 | TGTGCCAGCAGGGCGGGATCCTACGAGCAGTACTTC | CASRAGSYEQYF
TRBJ2-3 | TRBV28 | - | TRBD2 | 15 | TGTGCCAGCAGGGGGACTAGCGGGAGGACAGATACGCAGTATTTT | CASRGTSGRTDTQYF
TRBJ2-2 | TRBV5-1 | many | TRBD2 | 16 | TGCGCCAGCAGCTCTAGACTAGCGGTGAACACCGGGGAGCTGTTTTTT | CASSSRLAVNTGELFF
TRBJ1-1 | TRBV5-4 | few | TRBD1 | 14 | TGTGCCAGCAGCTTGTTGGGACAGTACACTGAAGCTTTCTTT | CASSLLGQYTEAFF
TRBJ2-7 | TRBV5-1 | many | TRBD2 | 17 | TGCGCCAGCAGCTTGGAACCAGTGGGTAGCGGGAACGCCGAGCAGTACTTC | CASSLEPVGSGNAEQYF
TRBJ1-2 | TRBV6-1 | many | TRBD1 | 13 | TGTGCCAGCTCTAGCAGGGACAGGGATGTCTACACCTTC | CASSSRDRDVYTF
TRBJ2-2 | TRBV6-2/TRBV6-3 | many | - | 15 | TGTGCCAGCAGTTATACTGGTCGCGCTACCGGGGAGCTGTTTTTT | CASSYTGRATGELFF
TRBJ2-5 | TRBV11-2 | many | - | 17 | TGTGCCAGCAGCTTAGATGGAGTACCATCCTTACAAGAGACCCAGTACTTC | CASSLDGVPSLQETQYF
TRBJ2-5 | TRBV29-1 | - | - | 12 | TGCAGCGCCCGGGACTACCAAGAGACCCAGTACTTC | CSARDYQETQYF
TRBJ1-5 | TRBV7-8 | many | - | 14 | TGTGCCAGCAGGTTAGGGGCTAGCAATCAGCCCCAGCATTTT | CASRLGASNQPQHF
TRBJ2-3 | TRBV29-1 | - | TRBD2 | 16 | TGCAGCGTTGAACTGGCTAGCGGACAAAGCACAGATACGCAGTATTTT | CSVELASGQSTDTQYF
TRBJ1-3 | TRBV3-1 | many | - | 16 | TGTGCCAGCAGCCAAGATTCGTCGTCGACTGGAAACACCATATATTTT | CASSQDSSSTGNTIYF
TRBJ2-7 | TRBV5-1 | many | - | 12 | TGCGCCAGCAGCCCGGTCGGAAACGAGCAGTACTTC | CASSPVGNEQYF
TRBJ2-3 | TRBV20-1 | many | - | 15 | TGCAGTGCTTGGTCCCCGACAGCGGGCACAGATACGCAGTATTTT | CSAWSPTAGTDTQYF
TRBJ2-2 | TRBV28 | medium-sized | - | 15 | TGTGCCAGCAGTTTTAGGTCAGGTTTTACCGGGGAGCTGTTTTTT | CASSFRSGFTGELFF
TRBJ2-5 | TRBV7-6 | many | TRBD1 | 14 | TGTGCCAGCAGCTTAGCGACAGGGGCAGAGACCCAGTACTTC | CASSLATGAETQYF
TRBJ2-5 | TRBV7-2 | few | - | 13 | TGTGCCAGCAGCTTTACAGGACGGGAGACCCAGTACTTC | CASSFTGRETQYF
TRBJ2-3 | TRBV7-6 | many | TRBD2 | 16 | TGTGCCAGCAGCCGGGGACTAGCGGGGTGGGGAGATACGCAGTATTTT | CASSRGLAGWGDTQYF
TRBJ2-2 | TRBV6-2/TRBV6-3 | many | - | 14 | TGTGCCAGCGCGACCTTGAGGGATCACCGGGAGCTGTTTTTT | CASATLRDHRELFF
TRBJ2-7 | TRBV5-1 | - | - | 16 | TGCGCCAGCAGCTTGGAACCTATCGGGACCCCCTACGAGCAGTACTTC | CASSLEPIGTPYEQYF
TRBJ2-6 | TRBV29-1 | - | TRBD1 | 15 | TGCAGCGTTGGACAGGGAGTTTCTGGGGCCAACGTCCTGACTTTC | CSVGQGVSGANVLTF
TRBJ2-7 | TRBV25-1 | many | TRBD1 | 13 | TGTGCCAGCAGTGGACAGGGTGCGGACGAGCAGTACTTC | CASSGQGADEQYF
TRBJ1-4 | TRBV24-1 | many | - | 14 | TGTGCCACCAGTGACCCCGGACAGAATGAAAAACTGTTTTTT | CATSDPGQNEKLFF
TRBJ2-7 | TRBV28 | few | - | 11 | TGTGCCAGACAGGGAGTCTACGAGCAGTACTTC | CARQGVYEQYF
TRBJ2-1 | TRBV7-9 | medium-sized | - | 11 | TGTGCCAGCAGCTTGGGCGGTGAGCAGTTCTTC | CASSLGGEQFF
TRBJ1-3 | TRBV7-9 | many | - | 14 | TGTGCCAGCAGCCCCGGAGGAGCTGGAAACACCATATATTTT | CASSPGGAGNTIYF
TRBJ2-5 | TRBV12-3/TRBV12-4 | many | - | 13 | TGTGCCAGCAGCCCAACACAGGGTGCGACCCAGTACTTC | CASSPTQGATQYF
TRBJ2-1 | TRBV19 | many | TRBD1 | 17 | TGTGCCAGTAGTATTGGGACGCGGGGGACAGGGCAGGATGAGCAGTTCTTC | CASSIGTRGTGQDEQFF
TRBJ2-6 | TRBV7-2 | - | - | 15 | TGTGCCAGCAGCTTAGAAGGGACTGGGGCCAACGTCCTGACTTTC | CASSLEGTGANVLTF
TRBJ2-2 | TRBV5-1 | many | - | 13 | TGCGCCAGCTGGGGGGACAACACCGGGGAGCTGTTTTTT | CASWGDNTGELFF
TRBJ2-2 | TRBV10-2 | many | - | 17 | TGCGCCAGCAGCGATACTTATGCGCGAGGGAACACCGGGGAGCTGTTTTTT | CASSDTYARGNTGELFF
TRBJ1-5 | TRBV5-5 | many | - | 16 | TGTGCCAGCAGCCCCGAAACGGCATATAGCAATCAGCCCCAGCATTTT | CASSPETAYSNQPQHF
TRBJ1-2 | TRBV6-5 | - | - | 15 | TGTGCCAGCAGTTACGGGAGGGGAGCTAACTATGGCTACACCTTC | CASSYGRGANYGYTF
TRBJ2-2 | TRBV6-1 | many | TRBD2 | 15 | TGTGCCAGCAGTGCAGGACTAGCGGGAGCCGGGGAGCTGTTTTTT | CASSAGLAGAGELFF